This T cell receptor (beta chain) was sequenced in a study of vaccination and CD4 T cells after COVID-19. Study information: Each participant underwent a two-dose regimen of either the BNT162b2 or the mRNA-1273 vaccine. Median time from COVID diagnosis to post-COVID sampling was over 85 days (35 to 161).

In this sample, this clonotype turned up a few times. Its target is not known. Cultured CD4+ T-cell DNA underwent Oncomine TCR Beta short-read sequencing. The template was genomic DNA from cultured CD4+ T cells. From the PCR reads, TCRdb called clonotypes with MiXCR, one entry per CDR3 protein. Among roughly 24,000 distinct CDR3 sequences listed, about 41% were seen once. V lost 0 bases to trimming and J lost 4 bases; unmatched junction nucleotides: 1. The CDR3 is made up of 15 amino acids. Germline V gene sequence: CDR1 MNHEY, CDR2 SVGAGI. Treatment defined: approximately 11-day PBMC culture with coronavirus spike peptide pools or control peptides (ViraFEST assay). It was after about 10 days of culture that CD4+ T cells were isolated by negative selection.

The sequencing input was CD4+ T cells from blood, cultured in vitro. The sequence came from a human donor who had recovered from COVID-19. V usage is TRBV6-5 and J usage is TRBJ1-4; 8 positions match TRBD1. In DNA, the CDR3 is TGTGCCAGCAGTTACTCGGGACAGGTTAATGAAAAACTGTTTTTT. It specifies CASSYSGQVNEKLFF.